This entry lists 17 T cell receptor beta chains sequenced from one sample in a study of tumor and adjacent non-tumor tissue in lung cancer. Three rounds of nested PCR, following a modified ARM-PCR protocol, produced the TCRbeta library. MiXCR, run by TCRdb on the multiplex PCR reads, gives a single entry per CDR3 protein. This sample has around 80,000 distinct CDR3 sequences, with 76% found just once. No cell sorting was done before RNA was extracted from the tissue. More than 3 cm separated this lung sample from the edge of the tumor. The sample consisted of distant non-tumor lung tissue. The receptor source for this set is a man aged 65 to 85 with non-small cell lung cancer.

V and J are TRBV11-3 and TRBJ2-2, with D perhaps matching TRBD2 (6 bases). The germline V gene has CDR1 SGHNT and CDR2 YENEEA. With 3 bases removed from V and 1 base from J, the gap between germline ends came to 15 bases. CDR3 length equals 17 residues. Here the CDR3 DNA reads TGTGCCAGCAGCTTTGGGGTCACTAGCCTGAACACCGGGGAGCTGTTTTTT. It translates to CASSFGVTSLNTGELFF. Using reference TRBV11-3 and TRBJ2-2 for the parts outside the CDR3, the full variable domain is EAGVVQSPRYKIIEKKQPVAFWCNPISGHNTLYWYLQNLGQGPELLIRYENEEAVDDSQLPKDRFSAERLKGVDSTLKIQPAELGDSAVYLCASSFGVTSLNTGELFFGEGSRLTVL.

Ten or more counts support this clonotype. V and J are TRBV15 and TRBJ2-6; D possibly corresponds to TRBD2 (5 bases). The CDR3 covers 14 residues. V dropped 4 bases and J dropped 3 bases, with 7 bases sitting between them. Germline values: CDR1 LNHNV, CDR2 YYDKDF (reference sequence). In DNA form, the CDR3 reads TGTGCCACCAGCATGGAGGATGGGGCCAACGTCCTGACTTTC. It encodes CATSMEDGANVLTF.

Remarks on this clonotype: The missing conserved phenylalanine or tryptophan at the end of this CDR3 makes a read error likely. Because the CDR3's place on the DNA is in doubt, the DNA is left out and the CDR3 is given as listed by TCRdb. The rearrangement uses TRBV6-1 and TRBJ2-1; no check of the table's D call, TRBD1, against the DNA was made. The CDR3 length equals 14 residues, ends included. Germline V gene lookup returns CDR1 MNHNS and CDR2 SASEGT. The CDR3 sequence is CASSGTGKLDEQIL.

Regarding this clonotype: At one of its ends the junction is not consistent with the germline gene, which may arise from a read error. Here the CDR3 DNA reads TGTACCAGCAGCTTATCCCAATCGGGACACCGGCTGCAGTATTTT. It yields the protein CTSSLSQSGHRLQYF. The gene calls are TRBV11-3 and TRBJ2-3; D might be TRBD1 (6 bases). Germline CDR1 SGHNT, CDR2 YENEEA. This CDR3 is built from 15 residues. The whole variable domain, remainder taken from reference TRBV11-3 and TRBJ2-3, is EAGVVQSPRYKIIEKKQPVAFWCNPISGHNTLYWYLQNLGQGPELLIRYENEEAVDDSQLPKDRFSAERLKGVDSTLKIQPAELGDSAVYLCTSSLSQSGHRLQYFGPGTRLTVL.

This clonotype is a singleton in its sample. One junction end disagrees with the germline gene, perhaps due to a read error. The rearrangement uses TRBV28 and TRBJ1-1; D uncertain. CDR3 size: 12 residues. Looked up from germline, CDR1 is MDHEN and CDR2 is SYDVKM. The CDR3 spells CASSFGHNEAVF. The CDR3 DNA reads TGTGCCAGCAGTTTTGGGCACAATGAAGCTGTTTTT.

In regard to this clonotype: The germline gene is not matched at one end of the junction; a read error may be the cause. The chain recombines TRBV20-1 with TRBJ2-3, with TRBD2 matching 14 bases. Germline CDR1 is DFQATT and CDR2 is SNEGSKA (reference sequence). The CDR3 spans 19 residues. CDR3 coding DNA: TGCACTGCTTACGGACCGCGACTAGCGGGGGGGAGTTCACCAGTTACGCAATATTTT. Its protein product is CTAYGPRLAGGSSPVTQYF.

The chain couples TRBV29-1 to TRBJ2-3; D is possibly TRBD2 (6 bases). In germline, CDR1 is SQVTM, CDR2 ANQGSEA. The CDR3 totals 17 residues. The V and J ends lost 8 bases and 2 bases respectively, with 26 bases between them. The DNA for the CDR3 is TGCAGCTTACTCCTATATATGACATGGGGGGACACAGATACGCAGTATTTT. It specifies CSLLLYMTWGDTDTQYF.

As to this clonotype: An end of the junction differs from the germline gene, which may be a read error. The gene calls are TRBV6-1 and TRBJ2-5; D tentatively reads TRBD1 or TRBD2 (7 bases each). Germline V gene lookup returns CDR1 MNHNS and CDR2 SASEGT. CDR3 length: 13 residues. Written as DNA, the CDR3 is TGTGCCAACAGTGAGACAGGGAGGGAAACCCAGTACTTC. It yields the protein CANSETGRETQYF.

The chain uses TRBV4-1 and TRBJ2-5, with D hard to call. Germline assignment: CDR1 MGHRA and CDR2 YSYEKL. The length of the CDR3 is 13 residues. Here the CDR3 DNA reads TGCACCCGCAGCCAAGTCCAGGAAGAGACCCAGTACTTC. It codes for CTRSQVQEETQYF.

This clonotype was found once. The junction departs from the called germline gene at one end, perhaps through a read error. The chain has TRBV10-3 and TRBJ2-7; D is unclear. The CDR3 spans 13 residues. Germline CDR1 is ENHRY and CDR2 is SYGVKD. CDR3 nucleotide sequence: TGTACCATCAGTCCCTCTAGGGTTTACGAGCAATACTTC. This gives the protein CTISPSRVYEQYF.

Of note for this clonotype: At one boundary the junction diverges from the germline segment, which might be a read error. This chain links TRBV29-1 with TRBJ2-5; 14 nucleotides line up with TRBD2. Germline values: CDR1 SQVTM, CDR2 ANQGSEA. This CDR3 is built from 18 residues. The CDR3 reads CSLEFHRTSGGKQETQYF. For the CDR3, the DNA is TGCAGCCTTGAATTCCATAGGACTAGCGGGGGGAAACAAGAGACCCAGTACTTC.

This clonotype turned up a few times. The V and J genes are TRBV14 and TRBJ2-5; D is ambiguous. This CDR3 region has 11 residues. Trimming took off 2 bases at V and 11 bases at J, with 9 bases between the two ends. The V gene's germline CDR1 is SGHDN and CDR2 FVKESK. The DNA of the CDR3 is TGTGCCAGCAGCCAATCGCGGAAACAGTACTTC. Translating it yields CASSQSRKQYF.

The rearrangement links TRBV6-1 to TRBJ2-7, with 7 bases lining up with TRBD1. Germline assignment: CDR1 MNHNS and CDR2 SASEGT. V gave up 7 bases and J gave up 4 bases; unmatched junction bases: 7. The CDR3 consists of 13 residues. CDR3 amino acids: CASIWTGMYEQYF. CDR3 bases: TGTGCCAGCATATGGACAGGTATGTACGAGCAGTACTTC.

The sample holds one count of this clonotype. Mismatch with germline at one junction end may stem from a read error. The V gene is TRBV11-3, the J gene TRBJ2-6; 10 bases line up with TRBD1. The CDR3 runs to 17 residues. Germline CDR1 reads SGHNT; CDR2 reads YENEEA. CDR3 nucleotides: TGTGCCAGCGATGAGGGACAGGGGAAGTATGGGACCAACGTCCTGACTTTC. Encoded protein: CASDEGQGKYGTNVLTF.

Details on this clonotype: One end of the junction fails to match germline, which may point to a read error. The chain carries TRBV11-2 and TRBJ1-1, with D uncertain. Germline-derived CDR1 and CDR2 are SGHAT and FQNNGV. The CDR3 spans 14 residues. The CDR3 is CASSRTTFYTEAFF. Written as DNA, the CDR3 is TGTGCCAGCAGCCGAACGACGTTTTACACTGAAGCCTTCTTT.

This clonotype was seen just once. At one boundary the junction diverges from the germline segment, which might be a read error. The chain joins TRBV29-1 to TRBJ1-1; D remains ambiguous. The CDR3 is 11 residues long. CDR1 and CDR2 (germline): SQVTM, ANQGSEA. CDR3 loop: CSIIVVPGAFF. CDR3 in DNA: TGCAGCATTATTGTAGTCCCTGGAGCTTTCTTC.

This chain uses TRBV5-6 with TRBJ2-3; perhaps TRBD1 as D (6 bases). V was cut by 4 bases and J by 6 bases, with 12 bases left in between. CDR1 SGHDT and CDR2 YYEEEE come from the germline V gene. There are 13 residues in the CDR3. CDR3 sequence reads: CASSLDSLDTQYF. CDR3 DNA sequence: TGTGCCAGCAGCCTGGACAGTCTTGATACGCAGTATTTT.